The source of this TCR beta chain is a study of EBV T-cell therapy then PD-1 blockade in nasopharyngeal carcinoma. CDR1 is WSHSY, CDR2 SAAADI, per germline. CDR3 length: 15 residues. Trimming cost V 3 bases and J 8 bases, with 16 bases left between them. Method: immunoSEQ multiplex PCR; TCRdb's copy keeps in-frame clones and lacks some. The sample contains fewer than 20,000 clones, 84% of which appear only once. Documented treatment: AdE1-LMPpoly-expanded autologous EBV-specific T-cell therapy followed by anti-PD-1 nivolumab. Points on this clone: Antigen: not known.

The chain recombines TRBV10-2 with TRBJ1-4, with D tentatively TRBD1 (5 bases). This TCR came from a man in his forties with nasopharyngeal carcinoma. The sequencing used CD8+ T cells from blood, collected at roughly day 33 from a patient whose treatment included autologous EBV-specific T cells and nivolumab. The CDR3 sequence is CASSDSARGSEKLFF. The CDR3, as DNA: TGCGCCAGCAGTGATTCCGCGAGGGGAAGCGAAAAACTGTTTTTT.